Detailed here is one T cell receptor (beta chain). Its cognate antigen is unknown. This entry belongs to a study of cytomegalovirus exposure and HLA in healthy donors. General study points: Common viral pathogens seemed, in a later analysis, to connect with several of the most significant clusters. Reportedly, fewer N-insertions than the approximately 610-donor mean appeared in an Asian-associated ancestry cluster in a later analysis.

PCR amplification relied on 60 Vbeta primers (plus 13 Jbeta primers). Using immunoSEQ multiplex PCR, the repertoire was profiled, and TCRdb retains in-frame clones only, with some absent. Here the sample spans around 140,000 clones, 70% to 75% being singletons. Germline V gene lookup returns CDR1 SQVTM and CDR2 ANQGSEA. Trimming took 7 bases from V and 6 from J; bases not matched to a gene: 15. This CDR3 is built from 14 residues. This clonotype was obtained from a male donor in good health and CMV-seronegative. This chain connects TRBV29-1 to TRBJ2-7; 7 bases match TRBD1. The source material was PBMCs. This chain's CDR3 is CSADLTGLGGEQYF. The CDR3 DNA reads TGCAGCGCGGACCTGACAGGGTTAGGGGGCGAGCAGTACTTC.